The source of this TCR beta chain is a study of blood T cell repertoires in COVID-19. The CDR3 is 15 residues long. Germline V gene lookup returns CDR1 LGHNA and CDR2 YSLEER. Losses at the gene ends were 3 bases for V and 7 bases for J; bases not matched to a gene: 6. Clones were read by immunoSEQ multiplex PCR, and TCRdb kept only the in-frame ones, dropping some. The sample contains under 250,000 clones, 80% to 85% of which appear only once. The sequenced sample was PBMCs or T cells enriched from blood (not recorded which). The origin of this receptor is a woman aged 50 to 60 with acute COVID-19. This chain joins TRBV4-3 and TRBJ1-4; 9 bases align to TRBD1. In DNA, the CDR3 is TGCGCCAGCAGCCAGACCGGGACAGGGATTGAAAAACTGTTTTTT. Translating gives CASSQTGTGIEKLFF.